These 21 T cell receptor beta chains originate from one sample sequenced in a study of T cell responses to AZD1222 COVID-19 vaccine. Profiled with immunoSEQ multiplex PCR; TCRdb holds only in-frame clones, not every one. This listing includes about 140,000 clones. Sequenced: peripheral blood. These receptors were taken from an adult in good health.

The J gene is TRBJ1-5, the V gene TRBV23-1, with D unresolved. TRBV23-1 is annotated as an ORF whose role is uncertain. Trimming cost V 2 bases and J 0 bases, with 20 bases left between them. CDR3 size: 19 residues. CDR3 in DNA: TGCGCCAGCAGTCAAACTGGCGGCAGTAAAAATTATAGCAATCAGCCCCAGCATTTT. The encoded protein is CASSQTGGSKNYSNQPQHF.

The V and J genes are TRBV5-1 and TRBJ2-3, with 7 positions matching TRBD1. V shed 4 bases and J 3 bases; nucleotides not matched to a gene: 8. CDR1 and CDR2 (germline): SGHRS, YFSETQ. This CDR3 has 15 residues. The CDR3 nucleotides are TGCGCCAGCAGCCTAGACAGGGTGGAAACAGATACGCAGTATTTT. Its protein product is CASSLDRVETDTQYF.

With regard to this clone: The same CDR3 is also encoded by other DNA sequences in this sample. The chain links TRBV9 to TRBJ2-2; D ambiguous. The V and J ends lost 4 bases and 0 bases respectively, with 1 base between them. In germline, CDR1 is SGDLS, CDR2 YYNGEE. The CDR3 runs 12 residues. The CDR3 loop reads CASSPNTGELFF. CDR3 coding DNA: TGTGCCAGCAGCCCGAACACCGGGGAGCTGTTTTTT.

The CDR3 reads CASSENPATNEKLFF. The CDR3 DNA reads as TGTGCCAGCAGTGAGAACCCTGCAACTAATGAAAAACTGTTTTTT. The V call is TRBV2, the J call TRBJ1-4; D is undetermined. Trimming stripped 3 bases from V and 0 bases from J, with 8 bases between. In germline, CDR1 is SNHLY, CDR2 FYNNEI. The CDR3 totals 15 residues.

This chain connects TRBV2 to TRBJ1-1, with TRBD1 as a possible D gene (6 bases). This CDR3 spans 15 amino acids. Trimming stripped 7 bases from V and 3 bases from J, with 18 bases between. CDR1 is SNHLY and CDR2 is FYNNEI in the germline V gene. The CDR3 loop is CASTRATGGHTEAFF. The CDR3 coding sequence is TGTGCCAGCACTCGGGCGACAGGAGGACACACTGAAGCTTTCTTT.

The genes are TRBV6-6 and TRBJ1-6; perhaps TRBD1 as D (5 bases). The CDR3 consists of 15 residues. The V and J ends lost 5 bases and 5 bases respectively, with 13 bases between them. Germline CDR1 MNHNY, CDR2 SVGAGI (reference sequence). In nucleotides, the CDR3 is TGTGCCAGCAGTCGGGCCCAGGGAGATAATTCACCCCTCCACTTT. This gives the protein CASSRAQGDNSPLHF.

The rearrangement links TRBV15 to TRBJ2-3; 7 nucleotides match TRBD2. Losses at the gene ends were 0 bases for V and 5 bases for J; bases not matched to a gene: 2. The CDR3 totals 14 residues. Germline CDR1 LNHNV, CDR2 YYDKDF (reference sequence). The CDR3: CATSRDPGGDTQYF. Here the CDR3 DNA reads TGTGCCACCAGCAGAGATCCGGGGGGAGATACGCAGTATTTT.

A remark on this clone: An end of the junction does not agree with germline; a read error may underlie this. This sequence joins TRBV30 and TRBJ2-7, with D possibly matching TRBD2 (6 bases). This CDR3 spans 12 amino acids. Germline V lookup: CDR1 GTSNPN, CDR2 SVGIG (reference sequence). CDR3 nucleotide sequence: TGTGCCTGGAGTTTTACTGGAGGGCTGCCGATCTTC. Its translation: CAWSFTGGLPIF.

CDR3 nucleotides: TGTGCCAGTAGTATAGATACGGGACCCTTCGAAGCTTTCTTT. As protein: CASSIDTGPFEAFF. The chain couples TRBV19 to TRBJ1-1; weak D call: TRBD1 (5 bases). Trimming cost V 0 bases and J 8 bases, with 13 bases left between them. CDR3 length: 14 amino acids. Germline V gene lookup returns CDR1 LNHDA and CDR2 SQIVND (reference sequence).

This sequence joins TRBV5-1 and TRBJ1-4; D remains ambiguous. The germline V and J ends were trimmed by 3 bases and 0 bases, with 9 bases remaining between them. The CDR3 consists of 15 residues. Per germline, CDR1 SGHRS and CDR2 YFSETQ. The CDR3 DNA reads TGCGCCAGCAGCTCCGACCCGGCAACTAATGAAAAACTGTTTTTT. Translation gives CASSSDPATNEKLFF.

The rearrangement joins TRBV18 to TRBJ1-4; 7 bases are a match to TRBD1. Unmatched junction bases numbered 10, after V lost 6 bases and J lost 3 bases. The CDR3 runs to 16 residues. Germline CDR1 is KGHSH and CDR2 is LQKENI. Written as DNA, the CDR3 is TGTGCCAGCTCGCGGGACAGTGGGGCAGCTAATGAAAAACTGTTTTTT. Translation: CASSRDSGAANEKLFF.

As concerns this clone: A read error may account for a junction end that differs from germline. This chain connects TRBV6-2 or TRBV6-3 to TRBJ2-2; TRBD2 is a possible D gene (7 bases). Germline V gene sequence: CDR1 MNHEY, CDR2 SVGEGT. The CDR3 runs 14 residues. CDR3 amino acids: CASSYGGGTRELFF. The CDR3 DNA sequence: TGTGCCAGCAGTTACGGCGGGGGCACCCGGGAGCTGTTTTTT.

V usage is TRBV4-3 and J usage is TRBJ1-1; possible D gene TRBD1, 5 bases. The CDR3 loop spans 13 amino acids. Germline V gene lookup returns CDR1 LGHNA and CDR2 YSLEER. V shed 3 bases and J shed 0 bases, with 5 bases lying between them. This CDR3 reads CASSQGVNTEAFF. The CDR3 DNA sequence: TGCGCCAGCAGCCAGGGGGTGAACACTGAAGCTTTCTTT.

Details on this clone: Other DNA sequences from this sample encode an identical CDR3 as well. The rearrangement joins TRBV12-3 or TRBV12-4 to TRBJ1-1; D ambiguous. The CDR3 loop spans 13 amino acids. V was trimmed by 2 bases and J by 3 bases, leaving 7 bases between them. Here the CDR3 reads CASSLYRDTEAFF. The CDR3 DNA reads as TGTGCCAGCAGTTTATATAGAGACACTGAAGCTTTCTTT.

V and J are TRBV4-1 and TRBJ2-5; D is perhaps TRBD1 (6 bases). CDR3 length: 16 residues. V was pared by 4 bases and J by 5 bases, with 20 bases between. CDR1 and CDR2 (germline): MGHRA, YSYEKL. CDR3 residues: CASSPIPMGAGETQYF. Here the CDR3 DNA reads TGCGCCAGCAGCCCGATTCCGATGGGGGCTGGGGAGACCCAGTACTTC.

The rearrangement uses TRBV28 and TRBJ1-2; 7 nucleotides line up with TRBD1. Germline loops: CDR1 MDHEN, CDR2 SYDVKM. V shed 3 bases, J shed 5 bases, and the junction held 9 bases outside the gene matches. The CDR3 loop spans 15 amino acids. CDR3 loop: CASSFKTGLGYGYTF. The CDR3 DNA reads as TGTGCCAGCAGTTTTAAGACAGGGTTGGGGTATGGCTACACCTTC.

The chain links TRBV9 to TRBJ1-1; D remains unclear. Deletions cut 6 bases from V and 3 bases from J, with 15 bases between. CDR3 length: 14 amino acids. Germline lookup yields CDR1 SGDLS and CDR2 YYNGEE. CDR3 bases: TGTGCCAGCACGAGGGAGGCCTATTACACTGAAGCTTTCTTT. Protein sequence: CASTREAYYTEAFF.

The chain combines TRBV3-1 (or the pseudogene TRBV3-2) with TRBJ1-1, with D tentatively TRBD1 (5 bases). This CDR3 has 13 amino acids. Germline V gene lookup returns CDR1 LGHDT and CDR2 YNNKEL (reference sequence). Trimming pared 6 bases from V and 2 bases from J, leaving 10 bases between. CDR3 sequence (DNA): TGTGCCAGCAGTAGGGGTTTAAACACTGAAGCTTTCTTT. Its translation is CASSRGLNTEAFF.

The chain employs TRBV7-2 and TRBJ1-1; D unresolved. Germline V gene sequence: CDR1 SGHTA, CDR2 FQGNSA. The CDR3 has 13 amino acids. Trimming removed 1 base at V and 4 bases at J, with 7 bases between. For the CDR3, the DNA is TGTGCCAGCAGCTTAGGTGTGAGCACTGAAGCTTTCTTT. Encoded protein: CASSLGVSTEAFF. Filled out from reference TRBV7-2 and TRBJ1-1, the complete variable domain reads GAGVSQSPSNKVTEKGKDVELRCDPISGHTALYWYRQSLGQGLEFLIYFQGNSAPDKSGLPSDRFSAERTGGSVSTLTIQRTQQEDSAVYLCASSLGVSTEAFFGQGTRLTVV.

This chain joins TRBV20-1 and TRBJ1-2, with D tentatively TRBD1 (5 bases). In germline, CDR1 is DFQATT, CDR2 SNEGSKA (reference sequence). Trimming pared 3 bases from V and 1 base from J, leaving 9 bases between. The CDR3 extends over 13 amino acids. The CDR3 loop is CSASMGGNYGYTF. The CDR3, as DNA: TGCAGTGCTAGTATGGGGGGTAACTATGGCTACACCTTC.

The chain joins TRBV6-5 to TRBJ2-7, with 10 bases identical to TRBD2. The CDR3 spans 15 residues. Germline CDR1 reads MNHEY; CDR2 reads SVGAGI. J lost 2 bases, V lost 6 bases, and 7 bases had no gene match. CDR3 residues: CASSLTSGETYEQYF. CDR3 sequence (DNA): TGTGCCAGCAGCCTAACTAGCGGGGAAACCTACGAGCAGTACTTC.